This TCR beta chain derives from a study of control samples from healthy donors and cancer patients. Sequenced by immunoSEQ multiplex PCR; TCRdb stores in-frame clones only, minus some. The sample records approximately 120,000 clones, around 87% being singletons. V gave up 0 bases and J gave up 6 bases, with 19 bases separating them. The CDR3 spans 16 residues. Germline values: CDR1 SGHRS, CDR2 YFSETQ. The source is a man between 60 and 70 years old in good health. Material: blood. This chain uses TRBV5-1 with TRBJ2-7, with D unresolved. The CDR3 loop reads CASSLESSSFGSEQYF. In nucleotides, the CDR3 is TGCGCCAGCAGCTTGGAGAGCAGTTCGTTCGGTTCCGAGCAGTACTTC.